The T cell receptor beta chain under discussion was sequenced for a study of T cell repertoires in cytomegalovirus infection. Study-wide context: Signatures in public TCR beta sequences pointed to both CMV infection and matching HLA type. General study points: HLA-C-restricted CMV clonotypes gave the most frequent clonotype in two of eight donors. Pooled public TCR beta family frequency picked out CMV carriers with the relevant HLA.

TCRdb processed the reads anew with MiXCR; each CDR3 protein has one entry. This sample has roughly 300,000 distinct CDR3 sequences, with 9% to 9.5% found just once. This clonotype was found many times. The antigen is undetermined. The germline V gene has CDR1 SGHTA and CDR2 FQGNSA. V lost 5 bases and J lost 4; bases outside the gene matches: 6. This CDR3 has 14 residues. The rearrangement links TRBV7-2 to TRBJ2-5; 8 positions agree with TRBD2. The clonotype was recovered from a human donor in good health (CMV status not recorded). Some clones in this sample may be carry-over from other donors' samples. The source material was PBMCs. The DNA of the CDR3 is TGTGCCAGCAGCCTCGTCGGGAGGGGAGAGACCCAGTACTTC. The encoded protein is CASSLVGRGETQYF.